The clone carrying this T cell receptor beta chain was detected a few times. The CDR3 runs 15 residues. The germline V and J ends were trimmed by 3 bases and 4 bases, with 15 bases remaining between them. Germline V lookup: CDR1 KGHSH, CDR2 LQKENI. Original methodology: Using reference gene primer amplification, nucleated cell counts were estimated. Clones were sequenced by immunoSEQ multiplex PCR, and TCRdb holds only the in-frame ones, with some missing. The DNA gave D and trimming, while V, J and clone size come from that table. This sample has around 200,000 clones, with 65% to 90% found just once. This record comes from a study of blood T cell repertoires in COVID-19. Whole-study context: There were acute and convalescent COVID-19 samples, and they came from the United States, Italy and Spain. The analysed material was cDNA or gDNA that came from T cells, B-cell-depleted T cells, or PBMCs.

The gene calls are TRBV18 and TRBJ1-2; D remains ambiguous. What was sequenced was peripheral blood. This sequence was found in a human donor in a cohort sampled during active COVID-19. The chain's CDR3 is CASSPGQKHLYGYTF. The CDR3 coding sequence is TGTGCCAGCTCACCTGGTCAGAAACACCTCTATGGCTACACCTTC. The full variable domain, rest sourced from reference TRBV18 and TRBJ1-2, is NAGVMQNPRHLVRRRGQEARLRCSPMKGHSHVYWYRQLPEEGLKFMVYLQKENIIDESGMPKERFSAEFPKEGPSILRIQQVVRGDSAAYFCASSPGQKHLYGYTFGSGTRLTVV.